This T cell receptor (beta chain) was sequenced in a study of blood T cell repertoires in COVID-19. For the study at large: Whether acute or convalescent, the COVID-19 samples came from the United States, Italy and Spain. The analysed material was cDNA or gDNA that came from T cells, B-cell-depleted T cells, or PBMCs.

Germline lookup yields CDR1 MNHEY and CDR2 SVGEGT. V was clipped by 0 bases and J by 6 bases; unmatched bases: 9. The CDR3 spans 16 residues. Source study methods: Reference gene primer amplification in the assay estimated nucleated cell counts. Clones were sequenced by immunoSEQ multiplex PCR, and TCRdb holds only the in-frame ones, with some missing. That table gives V, J and clone size, and the DNA gave D and trimming. Of roughly 72,000 clones listed, roughly 91% were seen once; the top ten hold roughly 19%. Sequencing was carried out using peripheral blood. The chain links TRBV6-2 or TRBV6-3 to TRBJ2-7, with 9 bases matching TRBD1. The clonotype comes from a human donor in a cohort sampled during active COVID-19. CDR3: CASSYSSTGGRGEQYF. The CDR3 nucleotides read TGTGCCAGCAGTTACTCGTCGACAGGGGGAAGGGGCGAGCAGTACTTC.